The rows below give T cell receptor beta chains drawn from one sample of a study of blood T cells in healthy people across ages. TCRdb re-analysed the 5' RACE reads in MiXCR, keeping a single row per CDR3 protein. The repertoire holds more than 800,000 distinct CDR3 sequences, with 40% to 45% as singletons. Material for sequencing was blood. Source of these receptors: a woman aged 55-69 years in good health. The CDR3 runs from the conserved cysteine through the conserved F or W.

V gene,J gene,CDR3 protein
TRBV27,TRBJ2-7,CASSLKQGFGAYEQYF
TRBV7-2,TRBJ2-7,CASSLAPPGLGYEQYF
TRBV2,TRBJ2-3,CASSEFGSGRSDTQYF
TRBV20-1,TRBJ2-1,CSAEGGTDEQFF
TRBV20-1,TRBJ1-5,CSALGGERGNQPQHF
TRBV7-2,TRBJ2-4,CASSLTAGAPAKNIQYF
TRBV2,TRBJ1-1,CASSARMNTEAFF
TRBV25-1,TRBJ2-7,CASSDPGRGAEQYF
TRBV11-2,TRBJ2-1,CASSPAGLADNEQFF
TRBV20-1,TRBJ2-5,CSARRDQYWGTQYF
TRBV12-3/TRBV12-4,TRBJ1-2,CASSLNRGGYGYTF
TRBV4-2,TRBJ2-1,CASSQEVHSVNEQFF
TRBV11-1,TRBJ2-6,CASSPDRGLPGANVLTF
TRBV4-2,TRBJ1-5,CASSQGTDNNQPQHF
TRBV29-1,TRBJ2-5,CSVQTWGNEQYF
TRBV6-5,TRBJ2-3,CASSRQNPTTDTQYF
TRBV20-1,TRBJ2-7,CSERGDSNEQYF
TRBV9,TRBJ1-2,CASSVGGGALVRGYTF
TRBV29-1,TRBJ2-7,CSVGAVYEQYF
TRBV4-2,TRBJ2-7,CASSQSLGQGSYEQYF
TRBV7-2,TRBJ2-1,CASSVVGLREQFF
TRBV20-1,TRBJ2-1,CSALAGGLSYNEQFF
TRBV5-5,TRBJ2-5,CASSFSGAETQYF
TRBV5-1,TRBJ2-5,CASSLETDPWETQYF
TRBV5-1,TRBJ2-3,CASKRPSGTTDTQYF
TRBV12-3/TRBV12-4,TRBJ2-1,CASSLLAGTAFF
TRBV6-6,TRBJ2-3,CASSRPTSGADTQYF
TRBV5-1,TRBJ2-3,CASAGTSGSKTQYF
TRBV18,TRBJ2-3,CASSPQADTQYF
TRBV3-1,TRBJ2-1,CASSQDEGPDYNEQFF
TRBV20-1,TRBJ2-7,CSAANLEQYF
TRBV28,TRBJ2-7,CASTQPAGGNYEQYF
TRBV27,TRBJ2-5,CASSPGLAGGLRAETQYF
TRBV20-1,TRBJ2-7,CSARDLGGPPREQYF
TRBV6-1,TRBJ1-1,CASSEGTGGGTEAFF
TRBV4-1,TRBJ2-7,CASSQVGTSGDEQYF
TRBV7-2,TRBJ1-4,CASSLEAPPNEKLFF
TRBV7-6,TRBJ2-6,CASSLIGTSVTSGANVLTF
TRBV15,TRBJ2-5,CATSSRRVTYNEQYF
TRBV20-1,TRBJ1-6,CSARMRMNSPLHF
TRBV10-3,TRBJ2-3,CAISDGSGMKGDTQYF
TRBV4-1,TRBJ2-3,CASSQPVWQEITDTQYF
TRBV9,TRBJ2-7,CASSVVANPWGYEQYF
TRBV28,TRBJ2-7,CASSRSGDEQYF
TRBV4-1,TRBJ1-4,CASSPGSGLTNEKLFF
TRBV5-1,TRBJ2-5,CASSSGLAGEETQYF
TRBV25-1,TRBJ2-4,CASSAPGLLAKNIQYF
TRBV6-5,TRBJ2-3,CASSYRGAGVGDTQYF
TRBV10-3,TRBJ2-7,CAIGTGGVYEQYF
TRBV28,TRBJ1-1,CASSLTGFADTEAFF
TRBV5-1,TRBJ2-7,CASSLGLPGQGPHEQYF
TRBV5-5,TRBJ2-3,CASSLEVGVGTDTQYF
TRBV27,TRBJ2-6,CASSRAGAPDRANVLTF
TRBV2,TRBJ2-4,CASSGAGGAKNIQYF
TRBV5-6,TRBJ2-5,CASSLGLDVWEQYF
TRBV24-1,TRBJ2-5,CATSDRTSESYNEQYF